The present TCR beta chain was sequenced within a study of cytomegalovirus exposure and HLA in healthy donors. The PCR used 60 Vbeta and 13 Jbeta primers. Here immunoSEQ multiplex PCR was the method, and the copy in TCRdb shows in-frame clones only, minus some. The profile shows about 140,000 clones, approximately 82% of them singletons. Germline values: CDR1 MNHNY, CDR2 SVGAGI (reference sequence). The J segment lost 3 bases and the V segment lost 7 bases, leaving 6 bases of the junction unmatched. CDR3 length equals 13 residues. Study results and caveats: Many donors shared some public TCRs, even though most TCR sequences were rare.

As for this clone: Its target is not known.

The specimen sequenced was PBMCs. The receptor was isolated from an older woman in good health and CMV-seropositive. The rearrangement joins TRBV6-6 to TRBJ2-7; 7 nucleotides agree with TRBD2. CDR3 residues: CASTLGLNYEQYF. The CDR3 nucleotides are TGTGCCAGCACCCTGGGACTAAACTACGAGCAGTACTTC.